This is a list of T cell receptor beta chains from one sample in a study of T cell repertoires in cytomegalovirus infection. Each CDR3 protein is one row after TCRdb ran MiXCR on the reads. The sample includes approximately 280,000 distinct CDR3 sequences, 20% to 25% of them seen just once. No antigen has been identified for these receptors. This specimen consisted of cultured PBMCs, obtained from culture after CMV antigen stimulation. These receptors were collected from a human donor in good health (CMV status not recorded). Some clones in this sample may be carry-over from other donors' samples. CDR3s include the opening cysteine and the closing phenylalanine or tryptophan. A D gene is named only where the DNA matches it firmly. A clone size is listed for some rows: how often the clone was seen (once, few, many), or a class if it is expanded.

TRBV19	few	TRBJ1-1	-	CASRNRLNTEAFF	TGTGCCAGCAGAAACAGGCTGAACACTGAAGCTTTCTTT
TRBV6-1	-	TRBJ2-4	TRBD2	CASSWGGRTKNIQYF	TGTGCCAGCAGTTGGGGCGGGAGGACCAAAAACATTCAGTACTTC
TRBV7-9	few	TRBJ1-2	-	CASSSRPGLRSRYGYTF	TGTGCCAGCAGCTCTCGTCCGGGACTCCGGAGCCGCTATGGCTACACCTTC
TRBV29-1	-	TRBJ2-7	-	CSVTWRFKNEQYF	TGCAGCGTAACTTGGAGGTTTAAGAACGAGCAGTACTTC
TRBV9	-	TRBJ1-2	-	CASSVGQPYGYTF	TGTGCCAGCAGCGTAGGACAGCCTTATGGCTACACCTTC
TRBV20-1	few	TRBJ1-4	-	CSARRGNEKLFF	TGCAGTGCTCGAAGGGGTAATGAAAAACTGTTTTTT
TRBV9	-	TRBJ1-2	-	CASSDKGYYGYTF	TGTGCCAGCAGCGATAAGGGTTACTATGGCTACACCTTC
TRBV7-3	few	TRBJ1-2	TRBD1	CASSPGTGGQDYGYTF	TGTGCCAGCAGCCCCGGGACAGGGGGACAAGACTATGGCTACACCTTC
TRBV7-2	many	TRBJ2-5	TRBD2	CASSLEGAGVATQYF	TGTGCCAGCAGCTTAGAAGGGGCGGGAGTGGCGACCCAGTACTTC
TRBV6-5	few	TRBJ2-1	TRBD1	CASKRQGYYNEQFF	TGTGCCAGTAAGAGACAGGGATACTACAATGAGCAGTTCTTC
TRBV7-2	-	TRBJ2-1	-	CASSSEGGPNNEQFF	TGTGCCAGCAGTTCCGAGGGGGGACCTAACAATGAGCAGTTCTTC
TRBV10-3	few	TRBJ2-2	TRBD2	CAIRNRLAETGELFF	TGTGCCATCAGGAATAGACTAGCTGAGACCGGGGAGCTGTTTTTT
TRBV18	-	TRBJ2-1	-	CASSPEGGVYNEQFF	TGTGCCAGCTCACCAGAAGGGGGGGTCTACAATGAGCAGTTCTTC
TRBV4-1	-	TRBJ1-2	TRBD1	CASSHHGQGKTTYGYTF	TGCGCCAGCAGCCATCATGGACAGGGGAAAACCACGTATGGCTACACCTTC
TRBV7-2	many	TRBJ2-1	-	CASSLVTGYNEQFF	TGTGCCAGCAGCTTAGTAACTGGATACAATGAGCAGTTCTTC
TRBV5-4	few	TRBJ2-2	-	CASSAPRDTGELFF	TGTGCCAGCAGCGCCCCCAGGGACACCGGGGAGCTGTTTTTT
TRBV28	few	TRBJ2-4	-	CASSLETSVLAKNIQYF	TGTGCCAGCAGTTTAGAGACCTCAGTTTTAGCCAAAAACATTCAGTACTTC
TRBV7-9	many	TRBJ1-1	TRBD1	CASSLVGQGGTEAFF	TGTGCCAGCAGCTTAGTGGGACAGGGGGGAACTGAAGCTTTCTTT
TRBV7-2	many	TRBJ2-2	-	CASSSFGTNTGELFF	TGTGCCAGCAGCTCCTTCGGTACGAACACCGGGGAGCTGTTTTTT
TRBV14	-	TRBJ1-1	TRBD1	CASSQQTGGSAFF	TGTGCCAGCAGCCAGCAGACAGGGGGTTCAGCTTTCTTT
TRBV7-9	many	TRBJ2-5	-	CASSQLSGETQYF	TGTGCCAGCAGTCAACTTAGCGGAGAGACCCAGTACTTC
TRBV6-5	-	TRBJ2-1	-	CASGHEQFF	TGTGCCAGCGGGCATGAGCAGTTCTTC
TRBV27	few	TRBJ2-7	TRBD1	CASRFIAYRGPLVEQYF	TGTGCCAGCAGATTTATCGCCTACAGGGGCCCTCTCGTAGAGCAGTACTTC
TRBV7-9	few	TRBJ1-2	-	CASSRRRDAWGYTF	TGTGCCAGCAGCCGACGCCGGGACGCTTGGGGCTACACCTTC
TRBV28	-	TRBJ1-5	-	CASSPQGLNQPQHF	TGTGCCAGCAGCCCACAGGGTCTCAATCAGCCCCAGCATTTT
TRBV20-1	few	TRBJ1-5	TRBD1	CSATQGVANQPQHF	TGCAGTGCGACACAGGGGGTGGCCAATCAGCCCCAGCATTTT
TRBV7-4	-	TRBJ2-1	TRBD1	CASKQGTSSYNEQFF	TGTGCCAGCAAACAGGGGACAAGCTCCTACAATGAGCAGTTCTTC
TRBV19	few	TRBJ1-6	-	CASTLREGRNSPLHF	TGTGCCAGTACCCTCCGAGAGGGACGGAATTCACCCCTCCACTTT
TRBV6-6	-	TRBJ1-2	-	CASSQQPKDYGYTF	TGTGCCAGCAGTCAACAGCCGAAAGACTATGGCTACACCTTC
TRBV4-3	few	TRBJ2-3	TRBD2	CASSQDPGLAGFRTDTQYF	TGCGCCAGCAGCCAAGATCCGGGACTAGCGGGATTCCGCACAGATACGCAGTATTTT
TRBV4-3	-	TRBJ2-3	-	CASSQEAASGTDTQYF	TGCGCCAGCAGCCAAGAGGCGGCTAGCGGCACAGATACGCAGTATTTT
TRBV11-3	few	TRBJ2-5	TRBD1	CASSARDSPWETQYF	TGTGCCAGCAGCGCCCGGGACAGTCCTTGGGAGACCCAGTACTTC
TRBV6-2/TRBV6-3	-	TRBJ2-3	-	CASSYSDGDTQYF	TGTGCCAGCAGTTACTCCGACGGAGATACGCAGTATTTT
TRBV6-6	many	TRBJ2-2	TRBD2	CASSYLLAANTGELFF	TGTGCCAGCAGTTACTTACTAGCGGCGAACACCGGGGAGCTGTTTTTT
TRBV5-1	few	TRBJ2-1	TRBD2	CASSRSGRADNEQFF	TGCGCCAGCAGCCGTAGCGGGAGGGCCGACAATGAGCAGTTCTTC
TRBV4-1	many	TRBJ2-1	-	CASSQAGGPGDEQFF	TGCGCCAGCAGCCAAGCGGGGGGCCCGGGCGATGAGCAGTTCTTC
TRBV5-4	many	TRBJ1-2	-	CASSLALTDNYGYTF	TGTGCCAGCAGCTTGGCCTTGACAGATAACTATGGCTACACCTTC
TRBV4-2	many	TRBJ2-3	-	CASSDGRRGTQYF	TGTGCCAGCAGCGATGGTAGGCGGGGTACGCAGTATTTT
TRBV5-6	-	TRBJ1-1	-	CASSPPSGSEAFF	TGTGCCAGCAGCCCCCCGTCCGGTTCTGAAGCTTTCTTT
TRBV6-1	few	TRBJ2-2	TRBD2	CASSEPRAGGLTSSNTGELFF	TGTGCCAGCAGTGAGCCAAGAGCGGGAGGGCTTACAAGCTCGAACACCGGGGAGCTGTTTTTT
TRBV7-2	-	TRBJ2-5	TRBD2	CASSPAGGGETQYF	TGTGCCAGCAGCCCAGCGGGAGGTGGGGAGACCCAGTACTTC
TRBV7-8	many	TRBJ1-1	TRBD1	CASKRQGLRNTEAFF	TGTGCCAGCAAACGACAGGGATTGCGGAACACTGAAGCTTTCTTT
TRBV4-3	few	TRBJ2-5	TRBD2	CASSQVALAGVRSQETQYF	TGCGCCAGCAGCCAAGTTGCACTAGCGGGAGTGAGGTCCCAAGAGACCCAGTACTTC
TRBV6-2/TRBV6-3	many	TRBJ2-3	TRBD2	CASSYKAGEGDTQYF	TGTGCCAGCAGTTACAAGGCGGGAGAAGGAGATACGCAGTATTTT
TRBV27	-	TRBJ2-3	TRBD2	CASSLLLAGGDTQYF	TGTGCCAGCAGTTTACTACTAGCGGGCGGGGATACGCAGTATTTT
TRBV4-3	-	TRBJ2-1	TRBD2	CASSQGWTSGSAEQFF	TGCGCCAGCAGCCAAGGCTGGACTAGCGGGAGTGCTGAGCAGTTCTTC
TRBV6-1	few	TRBJ1-2	-	CASSQGHGYTF	TGTGCCAGCAGTCAGGGTCATGGCTACACCTTC
TRBV6-2/TRBV6-3	-	TRBJ2-1	-	CASSQSGASYNEQFF	TGTGCCAGCAGTCAATCGGGAGCCAGTTACAATGAGCAGTTCTTC
TRBV7-8	many	TRBJ2-1	TRBD2	CASSNSGRAVNEQFF	TGTGCCAGCAGCAATAGCGGGAGGGCCGTCAATGAGCAGTTCTTC
TRBV7-8	many	TRBJ1-2	-	CASSLSGRNSNYGYTF	TGTGCCAGCAGCTTATCCGGACGGAATTCTAACTATGGCTACACCTTC
TRBV7-9	many	TRBJ2-6	-	CASATGSGANVLTF	TGTGCCTCCGCGACAGGCTCTGGGGCCAACGTCCTGACTTTC
TRBV20-1	-	TRBJ2-5	TRBD1	CSARPGTGQETQYF	TGCAGTGCTAGGCCCGGGACAGGGCAAGAGACCCAGTACTTC